This paragraph reports one T cell receptor (beta chain). The antigen is not known. The sample comes from a study of CD8 T cells in Susac syndrome. The CDR3 is made up of 17 amino acids. Trimming cost V 6 bases and J 3 bases; bases outside gene matches: 14. Germline CDR1 reads DFQATT; CDR2 reads SNEGSKA (reference sequence). TCR beta sequencing covered blood CD8+ and CD4+ T cells. Stable or active relapsing-remitting multiple sclerosis, untreated and meeting revised McDonald criteria, defined the controls. Reverse transcription of roughly 0.45 to 1 ug RNA used random hexamers. immunoSEQ multiplex PCR amplified TCR beta CDR3 across 54 Vbeta, 13 Jbeta. Each CDR3 protein is one row after TCRdb ran MiXCR on the immunoSEQ multiplex PCR reads. This table holds around 300,000 distinct CDR3 sequences, approximately 85% found once. Findings of the study overall: Individuals included in the TCR sequencing and HLA analysis were acknowledged by the study to be relatively few in number.

Sequences were obtained from CD8+ T cells from PBMCs. The V call is TRBV20-1, the J call TRBJ2-7, with 13 bases matching TRBD2. The TCR originated in a human donor with multiple sclerosis. The CDR3 nucleotides are TGCAGTGCCTTAACTAGCGGGAGGGGGATTGGGCACTACGAGCAGTACTTC. This translates into CSALTSGRGIGHYEQYF.